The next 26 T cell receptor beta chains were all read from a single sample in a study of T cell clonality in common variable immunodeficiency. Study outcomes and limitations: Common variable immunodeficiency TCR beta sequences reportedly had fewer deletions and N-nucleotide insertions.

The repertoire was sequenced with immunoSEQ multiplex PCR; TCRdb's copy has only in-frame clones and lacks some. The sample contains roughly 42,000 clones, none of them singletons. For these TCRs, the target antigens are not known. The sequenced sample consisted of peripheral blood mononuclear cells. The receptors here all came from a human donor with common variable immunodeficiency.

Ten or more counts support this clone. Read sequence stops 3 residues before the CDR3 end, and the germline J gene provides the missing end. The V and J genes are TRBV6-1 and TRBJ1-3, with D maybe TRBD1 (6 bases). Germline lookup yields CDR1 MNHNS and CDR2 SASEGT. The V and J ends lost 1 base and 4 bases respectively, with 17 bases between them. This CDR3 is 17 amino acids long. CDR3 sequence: CASSEVPTGTPGNTIYF. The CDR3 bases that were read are TGTGCCAGCAGTGAAGTACCGACCGGGACACCCGGAAACACC.

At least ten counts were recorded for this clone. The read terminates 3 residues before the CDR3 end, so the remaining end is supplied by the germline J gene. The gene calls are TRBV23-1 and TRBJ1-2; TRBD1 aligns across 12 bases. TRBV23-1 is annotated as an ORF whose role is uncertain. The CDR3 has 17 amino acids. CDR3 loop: CASSLEMGQGAIEGYTF. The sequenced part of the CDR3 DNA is TGCGCCAGCAGTCTAGAAATGGGACAGGGGGCAATTGAGGGC.

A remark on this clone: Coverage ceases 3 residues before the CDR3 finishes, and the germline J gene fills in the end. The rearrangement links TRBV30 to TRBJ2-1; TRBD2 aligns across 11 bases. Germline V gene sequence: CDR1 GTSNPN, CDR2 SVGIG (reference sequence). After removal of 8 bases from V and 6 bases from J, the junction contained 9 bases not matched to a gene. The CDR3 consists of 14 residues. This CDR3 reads CATAGLAGGNEQFF. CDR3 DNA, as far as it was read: TGTGCCACAGCGGGGCTAGCGGGAGGCAATGAG.

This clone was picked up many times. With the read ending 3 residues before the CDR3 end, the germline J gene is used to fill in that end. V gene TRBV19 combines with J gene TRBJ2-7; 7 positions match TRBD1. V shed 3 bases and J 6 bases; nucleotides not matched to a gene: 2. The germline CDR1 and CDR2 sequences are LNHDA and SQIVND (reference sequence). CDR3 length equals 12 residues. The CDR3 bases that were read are TGTGCCAGTAGTATTAACAGGGGCGAG. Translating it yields CASSINRGE. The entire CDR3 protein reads CASSINRGEQYF.

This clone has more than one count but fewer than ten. CDR3 region: CASKAANGEQFF. The CDR3 DNA, read in part, is TGTGCCAGCAAAGCCGCAAACGGTGAG. V is TRBV2 and J is TRBJ2-1; no clear D gene. Coverage ceases 3 residues before the CDR3 finishes, and the germline J gene fills in the end. Looked up from germline, CDR1 is SNHLY and CDR2 is FYNNEI. The CDR3 spans 12 residues. Trimming removed 7 bases at V and 9 bases at J, with 13 bases between.

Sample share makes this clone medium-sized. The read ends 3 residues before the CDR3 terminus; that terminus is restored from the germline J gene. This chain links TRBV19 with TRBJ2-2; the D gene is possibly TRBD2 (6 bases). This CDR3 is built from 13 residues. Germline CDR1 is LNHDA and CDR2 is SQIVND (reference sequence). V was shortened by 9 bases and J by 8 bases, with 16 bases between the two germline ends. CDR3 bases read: TGTGCCAGCCAGTTTACGGGGGTAGGGGAG. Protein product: CASQFTGVGE. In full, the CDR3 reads CASQFTGVGELFF.

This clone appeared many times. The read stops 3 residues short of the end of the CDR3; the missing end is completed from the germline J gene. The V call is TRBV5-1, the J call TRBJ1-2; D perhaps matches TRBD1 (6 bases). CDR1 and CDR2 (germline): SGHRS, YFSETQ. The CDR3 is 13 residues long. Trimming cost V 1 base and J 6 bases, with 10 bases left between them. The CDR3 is CASSLTGPDGYTF. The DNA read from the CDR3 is TGCGCCAGCAGCTTGACAGGGCCCGATGGC.

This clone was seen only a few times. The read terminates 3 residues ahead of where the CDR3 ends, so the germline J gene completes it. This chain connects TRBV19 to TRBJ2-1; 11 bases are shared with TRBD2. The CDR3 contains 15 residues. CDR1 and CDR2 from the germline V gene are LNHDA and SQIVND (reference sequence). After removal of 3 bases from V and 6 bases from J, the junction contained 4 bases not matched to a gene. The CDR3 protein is CASSIGSGRANEQFF. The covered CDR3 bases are TGTGCCAGTAGTATTGGTAGCGGGAGGGCCAATGAG.

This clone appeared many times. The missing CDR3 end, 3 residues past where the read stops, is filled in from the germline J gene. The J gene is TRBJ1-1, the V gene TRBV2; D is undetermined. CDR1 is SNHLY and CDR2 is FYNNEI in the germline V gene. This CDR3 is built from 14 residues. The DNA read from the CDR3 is TGTGCCAGCAGTGACCCCGTCCGAACACAGCAA. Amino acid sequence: CASSDPVRTQQ. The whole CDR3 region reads CASSDPVRTQQAFF.

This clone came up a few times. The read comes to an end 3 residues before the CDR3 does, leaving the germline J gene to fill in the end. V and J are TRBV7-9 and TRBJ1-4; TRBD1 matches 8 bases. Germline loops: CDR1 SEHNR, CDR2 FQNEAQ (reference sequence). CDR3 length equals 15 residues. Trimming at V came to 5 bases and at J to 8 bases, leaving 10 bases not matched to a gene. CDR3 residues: CASSKPQGAGEKLFF. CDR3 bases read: TGTGCCAGCAGCAAACCCCAGGGGGCAGGGGAAAAA.

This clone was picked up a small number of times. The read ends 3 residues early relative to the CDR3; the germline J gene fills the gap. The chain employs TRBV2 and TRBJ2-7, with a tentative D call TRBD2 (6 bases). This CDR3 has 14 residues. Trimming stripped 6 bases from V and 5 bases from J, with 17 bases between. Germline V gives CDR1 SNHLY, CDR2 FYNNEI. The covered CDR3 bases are TGTGCCAGCAGCTGGGGGGAGAGCCGGGACGAG. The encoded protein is CASSWGESRDE. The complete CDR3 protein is CASSWGESRDEQYF.

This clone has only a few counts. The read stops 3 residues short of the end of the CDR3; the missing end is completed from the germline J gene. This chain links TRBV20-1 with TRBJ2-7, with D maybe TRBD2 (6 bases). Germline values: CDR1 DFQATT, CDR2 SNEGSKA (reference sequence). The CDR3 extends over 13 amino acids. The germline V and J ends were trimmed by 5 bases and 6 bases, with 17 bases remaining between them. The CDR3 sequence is CSASTSGVGEQYF. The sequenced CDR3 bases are TGCAGTGCTTCGACCTCGGGGGTCGGCGAG.

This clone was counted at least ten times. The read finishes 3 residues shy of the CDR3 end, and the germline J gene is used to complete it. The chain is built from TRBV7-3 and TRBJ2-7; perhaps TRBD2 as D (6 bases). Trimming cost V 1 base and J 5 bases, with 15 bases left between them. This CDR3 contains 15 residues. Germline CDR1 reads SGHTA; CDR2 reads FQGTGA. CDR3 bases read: TGTGCCAGCAGCTTAATGGCGGGGTATCTCCACGAG. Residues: CASSLMAGYLHE. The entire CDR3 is CASSLMAGYLHEQYF.

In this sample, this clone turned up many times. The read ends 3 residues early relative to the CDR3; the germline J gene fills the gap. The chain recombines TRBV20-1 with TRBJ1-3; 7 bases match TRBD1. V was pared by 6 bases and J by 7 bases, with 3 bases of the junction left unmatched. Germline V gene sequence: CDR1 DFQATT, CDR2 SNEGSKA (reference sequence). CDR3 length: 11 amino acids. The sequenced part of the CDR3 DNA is TGCAGTGCCGGACAGGCCAACACC. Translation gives CSAGQANT. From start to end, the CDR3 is CSAGQANTIYF.

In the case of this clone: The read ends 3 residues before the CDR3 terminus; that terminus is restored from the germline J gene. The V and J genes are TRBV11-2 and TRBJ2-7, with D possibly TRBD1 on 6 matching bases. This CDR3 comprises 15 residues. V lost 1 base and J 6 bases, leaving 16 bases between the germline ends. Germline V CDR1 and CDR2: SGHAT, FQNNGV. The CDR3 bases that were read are TGTGCCAGCAGCTTAGTGTACACAGGGTTTCGCGAG. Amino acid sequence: CASSLVYTGFRE. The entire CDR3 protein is CASSLVYTGFREQYF. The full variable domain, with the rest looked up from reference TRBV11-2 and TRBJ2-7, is EAGVAQSPRYKIIEKRQSVAFWCNPISGHATLYWYQQILGQGPKLLIQFQNNGVVDDSQLPKDRFSAERLKGVDSTLKIQPAKLEDSAVYLCASSLVYTGFREQYFGPGTRLTVT.

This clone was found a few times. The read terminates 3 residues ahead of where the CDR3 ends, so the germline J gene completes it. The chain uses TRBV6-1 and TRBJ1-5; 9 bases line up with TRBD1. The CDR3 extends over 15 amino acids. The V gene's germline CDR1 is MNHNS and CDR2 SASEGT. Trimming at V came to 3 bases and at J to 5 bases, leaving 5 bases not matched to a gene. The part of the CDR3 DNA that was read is TGTGCCAGCAGTGATGGGGACAGGGAGGATCAGCCC. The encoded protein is CASSDGDREDQP. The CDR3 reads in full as CASSDGDREDQPQHF.

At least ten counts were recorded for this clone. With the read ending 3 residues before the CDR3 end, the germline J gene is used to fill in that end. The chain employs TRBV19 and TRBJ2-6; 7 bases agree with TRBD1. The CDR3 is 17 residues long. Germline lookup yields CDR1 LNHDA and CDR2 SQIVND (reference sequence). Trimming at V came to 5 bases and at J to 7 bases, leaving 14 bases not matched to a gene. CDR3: CASSPTTGVIGANVLTF. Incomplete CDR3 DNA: TGTGCCAGTAGTCCCACCACAGGGGTGATAGGAGCCAACGTC.

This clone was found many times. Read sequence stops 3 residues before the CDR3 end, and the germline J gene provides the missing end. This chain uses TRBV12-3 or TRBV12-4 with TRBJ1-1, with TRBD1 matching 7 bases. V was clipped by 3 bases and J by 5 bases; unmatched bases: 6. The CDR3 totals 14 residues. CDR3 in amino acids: CASSLAGGRTEAFF. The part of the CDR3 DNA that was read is TGTGCCAGCAGTTTGGCAGGGGGAAGGACTGAA.

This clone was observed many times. CDR3 DNA (partial): TGTGCCAGCTCACCATCCGGGACAGGGCCAAGGAGTTCACCC. It is translated as CASSPSGTGPRSSP. The CDR3 as a whole reads CASSPSGTGPRSSPLHF. The chain carries TRBV18 and TRBJ1-6; TRBD1 matches 9 bases. Read data end 3 residues before the CDR3 end; the end is taken from the germline J gene. CDR1 and CDR2 (germline): KGHSH, LQKENI. J was trimmed by 9 bases and V by 2 bases; bases with no gene match: 11. CDR3 length: 17 amino acids.

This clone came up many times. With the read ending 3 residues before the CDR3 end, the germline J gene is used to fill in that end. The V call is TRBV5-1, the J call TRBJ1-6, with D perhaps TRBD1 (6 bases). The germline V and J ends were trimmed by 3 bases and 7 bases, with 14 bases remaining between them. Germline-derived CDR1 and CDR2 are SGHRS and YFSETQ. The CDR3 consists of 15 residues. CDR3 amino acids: CASSSGGQQNSPLHF. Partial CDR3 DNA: TGCGCCAGCAGCTCCGGTGGACAGCAGAATTCACCC.

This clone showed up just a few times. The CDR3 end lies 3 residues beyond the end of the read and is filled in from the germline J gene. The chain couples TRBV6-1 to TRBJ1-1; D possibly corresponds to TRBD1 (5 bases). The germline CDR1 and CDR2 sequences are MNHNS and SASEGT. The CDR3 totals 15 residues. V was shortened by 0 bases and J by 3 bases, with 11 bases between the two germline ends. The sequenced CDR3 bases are TGTGCCAGCAGTGAAGCATGGGGAGGGGACACTGAA. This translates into CASSEAWGGDTE. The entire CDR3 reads CASSEAWGGDTEAFF.

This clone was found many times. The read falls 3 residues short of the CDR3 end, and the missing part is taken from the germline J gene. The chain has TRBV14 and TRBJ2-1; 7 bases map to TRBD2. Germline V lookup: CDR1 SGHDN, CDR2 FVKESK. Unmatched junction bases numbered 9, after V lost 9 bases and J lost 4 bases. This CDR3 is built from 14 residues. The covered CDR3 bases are TGTGCCAGTTCCGGGACTATCATTTACAATGAG. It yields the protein CASSGTIIYNE. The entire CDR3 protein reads CASSGTIIYNEQFF.

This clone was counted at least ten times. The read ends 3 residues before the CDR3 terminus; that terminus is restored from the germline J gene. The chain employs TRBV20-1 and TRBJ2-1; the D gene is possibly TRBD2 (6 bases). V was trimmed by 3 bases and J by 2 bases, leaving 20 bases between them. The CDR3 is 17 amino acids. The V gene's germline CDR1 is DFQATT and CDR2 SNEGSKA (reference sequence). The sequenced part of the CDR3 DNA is TGCAGTGCTAGCGCCCCTCCTAGCGCTTCTCCCTACAATGAG. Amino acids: CSASAPPSASPYNE. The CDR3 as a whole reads CSASAPPSASPYNEQFF.

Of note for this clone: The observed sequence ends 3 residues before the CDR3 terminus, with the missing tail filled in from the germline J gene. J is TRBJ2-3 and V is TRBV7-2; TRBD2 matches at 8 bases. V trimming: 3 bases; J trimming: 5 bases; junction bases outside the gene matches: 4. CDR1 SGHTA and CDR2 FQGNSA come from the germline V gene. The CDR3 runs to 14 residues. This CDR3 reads CASSFARGGDTQYF. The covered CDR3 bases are TGTGCCAGCAGCTTTGCTCGGGGGGGAGATACG.

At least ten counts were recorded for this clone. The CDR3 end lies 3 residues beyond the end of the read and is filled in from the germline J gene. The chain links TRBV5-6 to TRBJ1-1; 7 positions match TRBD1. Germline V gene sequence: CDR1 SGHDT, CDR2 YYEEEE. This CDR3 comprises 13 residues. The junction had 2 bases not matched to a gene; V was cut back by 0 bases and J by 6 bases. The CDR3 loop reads CASSLDRGAEAFF. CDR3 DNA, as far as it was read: TGTGCCAGCAGCTTGGACAGGGGCGCTGAA.

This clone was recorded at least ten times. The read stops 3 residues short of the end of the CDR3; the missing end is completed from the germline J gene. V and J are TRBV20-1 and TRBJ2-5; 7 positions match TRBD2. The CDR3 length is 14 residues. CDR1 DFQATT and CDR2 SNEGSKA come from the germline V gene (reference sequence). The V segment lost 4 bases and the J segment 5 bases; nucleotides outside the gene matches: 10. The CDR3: CSAILGGGGETQYF. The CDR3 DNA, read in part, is TGCAGTGCTATCCTTGGCGGGGGAGGTGAGACC.